The 5 T cell receptor beta chains below were found in one sample sequenced in a study of identical twins. TCRdb independently ran MiXCR on the 5' RACE reads; one entry per CDR3 protein. The table lists around 1.7 million distinct CDR3 sequences, under 35% of them singletons. The sequencing input was cord blood. These receptor sequences come from a newborn girl in good health.

The table lists this clonotype with a few counts. The chain employs TRBV20-1 and TRBJ1-4; maybe TRBD1 (6 bases). Per germline, CDR1 DFQATT and CDR2 SNEGSKA (reference sequence). V was cut by 5 bases and J by 5 bases, with 9 bases left in between. The CDR3 covers 12 residues. CDR3: CSALTGNEKLFF. CDR3 nucleotide sequence: TGCAGTGCTCTAACAGGGAATGAAAAACTGTTTTTT.

In this sample, this clonotype turned up once. CDR3 in DNA: TGCAGTGCTAGAGATAGCGGCCGTACCTACAATGAGCAGTACTTC. As protein: CSARDSGRTYNEQYF. This chain connects TRBV20-1 to TRBJ2-1; D might be TRBD2 (6 bases). The end of the DNA aligns better with TRBJ2-7, so the J call may be wrong. Germline CDR1 and CDR2: DFQATT and SNEGSKA (reference sequence). The CDR3 extends over 15 amino acids.

The V call is TRBV12-3 or TRBV12-4, the J call TRBJ1-4; D not certain. Trimming cost V 4 bases and J 8 bases, with 14 bases left between them. This CDR3 contains 14 residues. The CDR3 DNA is TGTGCCAGCAGTTCGGGCCTTGTAGGGGAAAAACTGTTTTTT. Translated, it gives CASSSGLVGEKLFF.

The J gene is TRBJ2-2, the V gene TRBV15, with 8 bases fitting TRBD2. The V and J ends lost 2 bases and 1 base, in that order; junction bases with no gene match: 0. Germline assignment: CDR1 LNHNV and CDR2 YYDKDF (reference sequence). CDR3 length: 15 amino acids. DNA for the CDR3: TGTGCCACCAGCAGACTAGCGGGGAACACCGGGGAGCTGTTTTTT. This codes for CATSRLAGNTGELFF.

This clonotype was observed a few times. The chain joins TRBV4-1 to TRBJ2-5; 10 bases are shared with TRBD2. This CDR3 contains 16 residues. V shed 4 bases, J shed 5 bases, and the junction held 10 bases outside the gene matches. Germline assignment: CDR1 MGHRA and CDR2 YSYEKL. The CDR3 loop reads CASSLREAGGVETQYF. The CDR3 DNA follows: TGCGCCAGCAGCCTCCGAGAAGCGGGAGGGGTGGAGACCCAGTACTTC.